Below, 5 T cell receptor beta chains from the same sample are listed, as sequenced in a study of OX40 agonist ivuxolimab in advanced cancers. Sequencing was performed with immunoSEQ multiplex PCR; in TCRdb, only in-frame clones are kept and a portion is missing. The data contain 70,000 to 95,000 clones, 84% of them singletons. The sample was CD4+ or CD8+ T cells sorted from blood, taken in a trial of the OX40 agonist ivuxolimab. The receptors shown here come from an adult with an advanced solid tumor such as melanoma, head and neck, liver or kidney cancer.

The chain recombines TRBV4-1 with TRBJ1-5; D unclear. This CDR3 has 13 residues. Trimming stripped 1 base from V and 2 bases from J, with 3 bases between. CDR1 MGHRA and CDR2 YSYEKL come from the germline V gene. CDR3 sequence (DNA): TGCGCCAGCAGCCAAGGGGGCAATCAGCCCCAGCATTTT. Translating gives CASSQGGNQPQHF.

V and J are TRBV27 and TRBJ2-7, with 11 bases aligning to TRBD2. The CDR3 is 18 amino acids. V lost 2 bases to trimming and J lost 2 bases; unmatched junction nucleotides: 11. In germline, CDR1 is MNHEY, CDR2 SMNVEV (reference sequence). CDR3 protein: CASSLRLAGGQPPYEQYF. The CDR3 nucleotides are TGTGCCAGCAGTTTACGTCTAGCGGGGGGCCAACCCCCCTACGAGCAGTACTTC.

This clone has more than one count but fewer than ten. The genes are TRBV6-5 and TRBJ2-7, with D perhaps TRBD2 (6 bases). This CDR3 has 14 amino acids. Trimming cost V 6 bases and J 4 bases, with 16 bases left between them. Germline V gene lookup returns CDR1 MNHEY and CDR2 SVGAGI. CDR3 region: CASSPTRGGYEQYF. In DNA form, the CDR3 reads TGTGCCAGCAGCCCGACTAGGGGCGGGTACGAGCAGTACTTC.

This clone has only a few counts. This chain joins TRBV10-2 and TRBJ2-7; TRBD1 matches 10 bases. Germline loops: CDR1 WSHSY, CDR2 SAAADI. The ends lost 9 bases at V and 2 bases at J; junction bases unmatched: 1. The CDR3 runs to 12 residues. CDR3 in amino acids: CARGTGAYEQYF. The CDR3 bases are TGCGCCAGAGGGACAGGGGCCTACGAGCAGTACTTC.

The rearrangement joins TRBV19 to TRBJ2-1, with 12 positions matching TRBD1. J gave up 4 bases and V 4 bases, and 5 bases lay outside the gene matches. CDR3 length equals 16 residues. Germline V gene lookup returns CDR1 LNHDA and CDR2 SQIVND (reference sequence). The CDR3 nucleotides read TGTGCCAGTAGTACGGGACAGGGGGCCAGGTACAATGAGCAGTTCTTC. It codes for CASSTGQGARYNEQFF.